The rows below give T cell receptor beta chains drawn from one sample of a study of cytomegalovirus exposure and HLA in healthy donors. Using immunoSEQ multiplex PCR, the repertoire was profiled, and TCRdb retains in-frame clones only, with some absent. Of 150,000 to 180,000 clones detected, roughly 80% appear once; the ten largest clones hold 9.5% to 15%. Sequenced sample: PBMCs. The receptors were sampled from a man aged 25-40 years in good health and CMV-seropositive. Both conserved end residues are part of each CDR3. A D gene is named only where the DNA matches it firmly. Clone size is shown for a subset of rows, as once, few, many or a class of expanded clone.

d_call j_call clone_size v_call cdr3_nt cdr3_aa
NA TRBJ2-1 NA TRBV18 TGTGCCAGCTCACCCCTAGCCCATGACTCCTACAATGAGCAGTTCTTC CASSPLAHDSYNEQFF
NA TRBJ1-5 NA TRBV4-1 TGCGCCAGCAGCCAAGATCAAAATCAGCCCCAGCATTTT CASSQDQNQPQHF
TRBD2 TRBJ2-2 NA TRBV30 TGTGCCTGGAGTTGGGACGGGAGGGGGGCCGGGGAGCTGTTTTTT CAWSWDGRGAGELFF
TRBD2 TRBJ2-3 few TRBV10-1 TGCGCCAGCAGTGATCAGCGGGAGGGGGCTGATACGCAGTATTTT CASSDQREGADTQYF
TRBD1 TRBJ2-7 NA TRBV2 TGTGCCAGCAGTGGCCCCGGGACAGGGACCTACGAGCAGTACTTC CASSGPGTGTYEQYF
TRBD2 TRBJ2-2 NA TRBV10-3 TGTGCCATCAGTGAGGGACTAGCGGGAGGGACCGGGGAGCTGTTTTTT CAISEGLAGGTGELFF
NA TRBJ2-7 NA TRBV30 TGTGCCTGGAGTGATGGGCTAGCGAGCTCCTACGAGCAGTACTTC CAWSDGLASSYEQYF
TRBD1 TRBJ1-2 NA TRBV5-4 TGTGCCAGCAGCTTGGTTACAGGGGGCGCTTATGGCTACACCTTC CASSLVTGGAYGYTF
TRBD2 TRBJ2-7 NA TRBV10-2 TGCGCCAGCCAAAGAGACCTAGCGGGAGGGACCTACGAGCAGTACTTC CASQRDLAGGTYEQYF
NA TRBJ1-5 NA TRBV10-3 TGTGCCATCAGTGAGGGGGGCGGCAATCAGCCCCAGCATTTT CAISEGGGNQPQHF
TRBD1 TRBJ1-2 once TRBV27 TGTGCCAGCAGTTCCTGGGCTTTGGGACAGGGGAGCTATGGCTACACCTTC CASSSWALGQGSYGYTF
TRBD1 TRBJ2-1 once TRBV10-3 TGTGCCACCGGGAGGGGACAGGGGGCAGAGCAGTTCTTC CATGRGQGAEQFF
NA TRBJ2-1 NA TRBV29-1 TGCAGCGTTGAAAGCTGGGCGGGACAGTTAACCTACAATGAGCAGTTCTTC CSVESWAGQLTYNEQFF
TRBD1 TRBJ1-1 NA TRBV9 TGTGCCAGCAGACCGGGACAGGGGAACACTGAAGCTTTCTTT CASRPGQGNTEAFF
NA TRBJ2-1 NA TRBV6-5 TGTGCCAGCAGTTACTCTACGGACTCCTTCGGTGAGCAGTTCTTC CASSYSTDSFGEQFF
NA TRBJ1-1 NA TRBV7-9 TGTGCCAGCAGCTCGAAACAAGAAGCTTTCTTT CASSSKQEAFF
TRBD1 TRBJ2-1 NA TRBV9 TGTGCCAGCAGCGTAGATCCTTCTGGGACAGGGGGCAATGAGCAGTTCTTC CASSVDPSGTGGNEQFF
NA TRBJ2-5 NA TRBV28 TGTGCCAGCAGTTCCGATATCCGACCCGCGACAGGCGCCGCATTAGAGACCCAGTACTTC CASSSDIRPATGAALETQYF
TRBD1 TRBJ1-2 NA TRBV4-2 TGTGCCAGCAGCCAAGCGCCGCAGGGGGGCTATGGCTACACCTTC CASSQAPQGGYGYTF
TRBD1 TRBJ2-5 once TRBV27 TGTGCCAGCAGCCGGGACAGGGAAGAGACCCAGTACTTC CASSRDREETQYF
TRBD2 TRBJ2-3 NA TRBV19 TGTGCCAGTAGCCAATGGACTAGAGAGTCAGATACGCAGTATTTT CASSQWTRESDTQYF
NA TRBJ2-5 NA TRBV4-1 TGCGCCAGCAGCCGAGGAGGTGCCATCCAAGAGACCCAGTACTTC CASSRGGAIQETQYF
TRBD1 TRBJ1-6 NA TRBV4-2 TGTGCCAGCAGCCAAGAGGCGGGACAGGGACATTCACCCCTCCACTTT CASSQEAGQGHSPLHF
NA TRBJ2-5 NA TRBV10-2 TGCGCCAGCAGTCTTCTTAGCGAGGAAGAGACCCAGTACTTC CASSLLSEEETQYF
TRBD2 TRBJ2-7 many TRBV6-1 TGTGCCAGCAGTACGACTAGCGGAGGCTCCTACGAGCAGTACTTC CASSTTSGGSYEQYF
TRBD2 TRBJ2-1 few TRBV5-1 TGCGCCAGCAGCTTGGAGTCCCAGCGGGAAGGCAATGAGCAGTTCTTC CASSLESQREGNEQFF
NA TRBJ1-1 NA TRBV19 TGTGCCAGTACCATACTACCAGGACAGCAGAACACTGAAGCTTTCTTT CASTILPGQQNTEAFF
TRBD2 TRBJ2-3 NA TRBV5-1 TGCGCCAGCAGCTTCGGGGGGGGCACAGATACGCAGTATTTT CASSFGGGTDTQYF
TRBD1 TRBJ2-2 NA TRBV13 TGTGCCAGCAGCTTGGGACAGACAACCGGGGAGCTGTTTTTT CASSLGQTTGELFF
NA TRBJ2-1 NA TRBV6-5 TGTGCCAGCAGTTACTCATGGGCAGCCAATGAGCAGTTCTTC CASSYSWAANEQFF
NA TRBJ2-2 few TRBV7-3 TGTGCCAGCAGCTTAAATTTTATTGGGGAGCTGTTTTTT CASSLNFIGELFF
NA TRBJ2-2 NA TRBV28 TGTGCCAGCAGGGCGGGGAACACCGGGGAGCTGTTTTTT CASRAGNTGELFF
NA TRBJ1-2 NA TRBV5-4 TGTGCCAGCAGCTATGGAGGGGCAAGCACCTTC CASSYGGASTF
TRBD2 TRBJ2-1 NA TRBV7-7 TGTGCTAGCAGCTTAGGGCTAGCGGGGGGAGGGCACAATGAGCAGTTCTTC CASSLGLAGGGHNEQFF
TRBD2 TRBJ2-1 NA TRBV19 TGTGCCAGTAGCGACGGGAGGAAGAAGTTCTTC CASSDGRKKFF
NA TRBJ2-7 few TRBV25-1 TGTGCCAGCAGTGAGGGGAGCGAGCAGTACTTC CASSEGSEQYF
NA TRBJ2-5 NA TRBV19 TGTGCCAGTACCCCAGGCGGGATTCAAGAGACCCAGTACTTC CASTPGGIQETQYF
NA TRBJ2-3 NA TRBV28 TGTGCCAGCCCTCCCCAGGGGCCAGATACGCAGTATTTT CASPPQGPDTQYF
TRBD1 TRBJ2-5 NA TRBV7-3 TGTGCCAGCAGCTTAAACGACAGGGTCGAGACCCAGTACTTC CASSLNDRVETQYF
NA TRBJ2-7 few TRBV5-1 TGCGCCAGCAGCTTGGAACAGACCTACGAGCAGTACTTC CASSLEQTYEQYF
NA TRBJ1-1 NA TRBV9 TGTGCCAGCAGCGTAGGTTTGGGGCCTATGAACACTGAAGCTTTCTTT CASSVGLGPMNTEAFF
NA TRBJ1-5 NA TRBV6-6 TGTGCCAGCAGCGCCCAGGGAGGAGATCAGCCCCAGCATTTT CASSAQGGDQPQHF
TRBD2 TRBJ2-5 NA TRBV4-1 TGCGCCAGCAGCCAAGAAATAGTCGGCGGGAGGGCCGATTTTAGCCGGGAGACCCAGTACTTC CASSQEIVGGRADFSRETQYF
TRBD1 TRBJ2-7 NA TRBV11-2 TGTGCCAGCAGCCCCCGGCGCCGGGACAGGCGAAACTTC CASSPRRRDRRNF
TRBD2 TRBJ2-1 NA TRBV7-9 TGTGCCAGCAGCTTAGGTAGCGGGAGTATCAACAATGAGCAGTTCTTC CASSLGSGSINNEQFF
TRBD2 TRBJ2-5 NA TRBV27 TGTGCCAGCAGTCCCACTAGCGGGTTGTACCAAGAGACCCAGTACTTC CASSPTSGLYQETQYF
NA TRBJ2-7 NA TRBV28 TGTGCCAGCAGTTTATGGACAGGGGGGCTATCTAGCGGGAGTCAGGTCCTGGACGAGCAGTACTTC CASSLWTGGLSSGSQVLDEQYF
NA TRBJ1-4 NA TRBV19 TGTGCCAGTAGACCCAGGGTACTCGGTGAAAAACTGTTTTTT CASRPRVLGEKLFF
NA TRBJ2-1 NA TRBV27 TGTGCCAGCAGTTTCCTCGAAGAGTGGCAGGGGTACCGCAATGAGCAGTTCTTC CASSFLEEWQGYRNEQFF
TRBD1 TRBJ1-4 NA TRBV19 TGTGCCAGTAGGTTTGGGACAGCTGATGAAAAACTGTTTTTT CASRFGTADEKLFF
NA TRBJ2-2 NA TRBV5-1 TGCGCCAGCAGCTTAAGGACAGCGAACACCGGGGAGCTGTTTTTT CASSLRTANTGELFF
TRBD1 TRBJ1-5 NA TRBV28 TGTGCCAGCAGTATACAGGGGCGAGGGGTAGGCAATCAGCCCCAGCATTTT CASSIQGRGVGNQPQHF
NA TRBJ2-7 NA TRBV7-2 TGTGCCAGCAGCTTAACTCCTTCCCTAGAAAAGTACTTC CASSLTPSLEKYF